This TCR beta chain was captured in a study of T cells in Graves' hyperthyroidism and ophthalmopathy. Among the patients, aged 18 to 65, hyperthyroidism was newly diagnosed and had lasted under 2 months. The study based diagnoses on clinical symptoms, serum thyroxine and TRAb, thyroid ultrasound and orbital computed tomography. Using RNA transcripts as the source, TCR beta CDR3 regions were amplified. The TCR CDR3 was amplified in a first-round RT-PCR using the HTBI primer set. TCRdb processed the multiplex PCR reads anew with MiXCR; each CDR3 protein has one entry. The sample lists some 560,000 distinct CDR3 sequences; about 14% were seen once. This clonotype was counted only a few times. CDR1 and CDR2 from the germline V gene are LGHDT and YNNKEL (reference sequence). Trimming pared 0 bases from V and 4 bases from J, leaving 12 bases between. The CDR3 spans 16 residues.

This sequence originates from a woman in her thirties or forties with Graves' hyperthyroidism. The chain couples TRBV3-1 to TRBJ1-4, with D possibly TRBD1 on 5 matching bases. The specimen was blood. CDR3: CASSQDWRGFNEKLFF. CDR3 nucleotides: TGTGCCAGCAGCCAAGATTGGAGGGGCTTTAATGAAAAACTGTTTTTT.